This TCR beta chain came from a study of shared clonotypes between healthy human individuals. Overall study results and limits: Limited genetic and exposure-history diversity came from having few donors. Among donors, clonotype sharing was expected to be affected by sequencing depth.

Here immunoSEQ multiplex PCR was the method, and the copy in TCRdb shows in-frame clones only, minus some. The table shows a few million clones, with about 92% occurring only once. Remarks on this clone: What it binds is unknown.

The sample was naive CD4+ T cells from PBMCs. Sample subset: CD45RA+ positively selected. This receptor was taken from a man between 18 and 29 years old in good health. Some clones in this sample may be carry-over from other donors' samples.

The CDR3 coding sequence is TGTGCCAGCAGCTTAGTAGGTCGCCGGGACAGATCTAACAATGAGCAGTTCTTC. Translated, it gives CASSLVGRRDRSNNEQFF. V gene TRBV11-2 combines with J gene TRBJ2-1; 7 bases are a match to TRBD1. This CDR3 comprises 18 residues. From germline, CDR1 is SGHAT and CDR2 FQNNGV. V trimming: 1 base; J trimming: 5 bases; junction bases outside the gene matches: 14.